The following is a TCR beta chain sequence with its context. The sample comes from a study of blood T cell repertoires in COVID-19. Study-wide background: Researchers got acute and convalescent COVID-19 samples from the United States, Italy and Spain. T cells, B-cell-depleted T cells, or PBMCs provided the cDNA or gDNA that served as material.

Clones were read by immunoSEQ multiplex PCR, and TCRdb kept only the in-frame ones, dropping some. The repertoire holds some 40,000 clones, with 75% to 95% as singletons. CDR1 and CDR2 (germline): GTSNPN, SVGIG (reference sequence). V lost 3 bases, J lost 5 bases, and 17 bases lay in between. This CDR3 comprises 14 residues. Material for sequencing was peripheral blood. This TCR was recovered from an elderly woman with acute or convalescent COVID-19. V is TRBV30 and J is TRBJ2-7, with D possibly being TRBD2 (7 bases). CDR3 nucleotides: TGTGCCTGGAGGGCCCGCGGGGGCCGAAACGAGCAGTACTTC. This sequence encodes CAWRARGGRNEQYF.